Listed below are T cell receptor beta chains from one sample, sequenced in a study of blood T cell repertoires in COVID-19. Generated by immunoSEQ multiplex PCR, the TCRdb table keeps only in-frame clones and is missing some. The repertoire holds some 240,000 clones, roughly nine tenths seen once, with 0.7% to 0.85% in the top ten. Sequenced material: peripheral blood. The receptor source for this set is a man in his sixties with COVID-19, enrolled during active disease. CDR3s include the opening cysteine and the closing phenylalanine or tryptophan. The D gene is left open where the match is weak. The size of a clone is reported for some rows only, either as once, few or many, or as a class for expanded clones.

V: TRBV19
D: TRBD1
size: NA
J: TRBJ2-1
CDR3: CASSILTGGQGFNEQFF
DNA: TGTGCCAGTAGTATCTTAACGGGGGGACAGGGTTTTAATGAGCAGTTCTTC

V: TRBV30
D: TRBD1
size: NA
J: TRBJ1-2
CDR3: CAWNRGDGYTF
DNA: TGTGCCTGGAACAGGGGAGATGGCTACACCTTC

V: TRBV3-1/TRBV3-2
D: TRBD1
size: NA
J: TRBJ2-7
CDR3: CASSEGAYEQYF
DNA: TGTGCCAGCAGCGAGGGGGCTTACGAGCAGTACTTC

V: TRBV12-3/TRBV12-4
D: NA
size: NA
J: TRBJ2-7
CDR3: CASSSGHLYEQYF
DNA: TGTGCCAGCAGTTCGGGACATCTCTACGAGCAGTACTTC

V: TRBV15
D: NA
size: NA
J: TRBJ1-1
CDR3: CATSGSGTAAGNTEAFF
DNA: TGTGCCACCAGCGGATCCGGGACGGCGGCGGGAAACACTGAAGCTTTCTTT

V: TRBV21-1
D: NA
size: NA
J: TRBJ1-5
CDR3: CASSARGRGSYSNQPQHF
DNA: TGTGCCAGCAGCGCCAGGGGTAGAGGATCGTATAGCAATCAGCCCCAGCATTTT

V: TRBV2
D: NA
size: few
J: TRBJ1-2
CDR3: CASRFGDSNYGYTF
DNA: TGTGCCAGCCGGTTCGGAGACAGTAACTATGGCTACACCTTC

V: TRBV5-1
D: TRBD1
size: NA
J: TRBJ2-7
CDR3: CASSLSGQGIRYEQYF
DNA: TGCGCCAGCAGCTTGTCGGGACAGGGGATCCGGTACGAGCAGTACTTC

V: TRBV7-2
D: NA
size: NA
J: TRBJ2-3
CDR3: CASSFQGDTQYF
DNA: TGTGCCAGCAGCTTTCAGGGAGATACGCAGTATTTT

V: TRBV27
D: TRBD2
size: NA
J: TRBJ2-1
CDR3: CASSLGASGRINEQFF
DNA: TGTGCCAGCAGTTTAGGGGCTAGCGGGAGAATCAATGAGCAGTTCTTC

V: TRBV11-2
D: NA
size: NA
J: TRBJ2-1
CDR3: CASSPALGTYNEQFF
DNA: TGTGCCAGCAGCCCTGCATTGGGGACTTACAATGAGCAGTTCTTC

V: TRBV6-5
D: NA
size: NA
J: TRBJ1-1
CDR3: CASSRGEGLSTEAFF
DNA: TGTGCCAGCAGCCGTGGGGAGGGTTTGAGCACTGAAGCTTTCTTT

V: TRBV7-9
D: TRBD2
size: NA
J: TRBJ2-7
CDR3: CATSGDYEQYF
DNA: TGTGCCACGAGCGGGGACTACGAGCAGTACTTC

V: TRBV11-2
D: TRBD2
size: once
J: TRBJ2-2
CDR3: CASSDRGGNTGELFF
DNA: TGTGCCAGCAGCGACCGGGGGGGGAACACCGGGGAGCTGTTTTTT

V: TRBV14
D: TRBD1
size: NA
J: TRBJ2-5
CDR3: CASSQVGVRTGGAETQYF
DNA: TGTGCCAGCAGCCAAGTGGGAGTAAGGACAGGGGGCGCGGAGACCCAGTACTTC

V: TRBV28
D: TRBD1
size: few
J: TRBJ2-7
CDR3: CASIDRGPYEQYF
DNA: TGTGCCAGCATCGACAGGGGCCCCTACGAGCAGTACTTC

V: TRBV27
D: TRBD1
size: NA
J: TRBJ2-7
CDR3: CASSLSAGGSEQYF
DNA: TGTGCCAGCAGTTTAAGTGCAGGGGGCAGCGAGCAGTACTTC

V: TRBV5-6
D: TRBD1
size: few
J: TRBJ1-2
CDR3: CASSLQGAPYGYTF
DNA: TGTGCCAGCAGCTTACAGGGGGCCCCCTATGGCTACACCTTC

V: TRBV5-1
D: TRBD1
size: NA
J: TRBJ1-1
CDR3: CASSWGQGSTEAFF
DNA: TGCGCCAGCAGCTGGGGACAGGGTAGCACTGAAGCTTTCTTT

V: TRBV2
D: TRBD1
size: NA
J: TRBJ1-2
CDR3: CASRETGVRSDGYTF
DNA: TGTGCCAGCAGGGAAACAGGGGTGCGGTCGGATGGCTACACCTTC

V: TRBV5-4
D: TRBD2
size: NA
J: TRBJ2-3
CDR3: CASSSTSGRPTDTQYF
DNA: TGTGCCAGCAGCTCGACTAGCGGGAGGCCCACAGATACGCAGTATTTT

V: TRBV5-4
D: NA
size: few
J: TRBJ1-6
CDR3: CASSPPGGGNSPLHF
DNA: TGTGCCAGCAGCCCTCCGGGGGGGGGTAATTCACCCCTCCACTTT

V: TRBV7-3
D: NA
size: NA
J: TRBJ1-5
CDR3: CASSLGSHQPQHF
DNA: TGTGCCAGCAGCTTAGGGAGCCATCAGCCCCAGCATTTT

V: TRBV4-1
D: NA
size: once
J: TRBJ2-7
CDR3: CASSQGPDSSYEQYF
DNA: TGCGCCAGCAGCCAGGGTCCAGACAGCTCCTACGAGCAGTACTTC

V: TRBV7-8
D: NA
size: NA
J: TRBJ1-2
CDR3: CASSLGGYGYTF
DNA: TGTGCCAGCAGCTTGGGGGGCTATGGCTACACCTTC

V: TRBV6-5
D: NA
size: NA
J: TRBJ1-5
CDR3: CASGHQPQHF
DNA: TGTGCCAGCGGCCATCAGCCCCAGCATTTT

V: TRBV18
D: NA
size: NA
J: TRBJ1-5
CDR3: CASSPSGSNQPQHF
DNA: TGTGCCAGCTCACCATCGGGGAGCAATCAGCCCCAGCATTTT

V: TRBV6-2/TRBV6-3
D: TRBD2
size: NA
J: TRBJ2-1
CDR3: CASSYSGSGRSNEQFF
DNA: TGTGCCAGCAGTTACTCGGGCAGCGGGAGAAGCAATGAGCAGTTCTTC

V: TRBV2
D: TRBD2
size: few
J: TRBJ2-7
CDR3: CASRPPGTSGVKGNEQYF
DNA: TGTGCCAGCAGACCACCTGGGACTAGCGGGGTGAAAGGGAACGAGCAGTACTTC

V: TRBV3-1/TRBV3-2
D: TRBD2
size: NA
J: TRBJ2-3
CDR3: CASSQSGGVWDTQYF
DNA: TGTGCCAGCAGCCAATCCGGGGGGGTTTGGGATACGCAGTATTTT

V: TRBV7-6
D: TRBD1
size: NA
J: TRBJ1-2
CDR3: CASSRDRGSSAGYTF
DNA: TGTGCCAGCAGCCGGGACAGGGGAAGCTCGGCTGGCTACACCTTC

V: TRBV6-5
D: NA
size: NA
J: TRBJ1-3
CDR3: CASSYSRETSGNTIYF
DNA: TGTGCCAGCAGTTACTCGAGGGAAACCTCTGGAAACACCATATATTTT

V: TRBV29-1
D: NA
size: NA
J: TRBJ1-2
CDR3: CSVESRDKGYTF
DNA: TGCAGCGTTGAAAGCAGGGATAAGGGCTACACCTTC

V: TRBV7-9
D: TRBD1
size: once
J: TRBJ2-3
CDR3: CASSLGDRGPGDTQYF
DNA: TGTGCCAGCAGCCTGGGGGACAGGGGGCCAGGAGATACGCAGTATTTT

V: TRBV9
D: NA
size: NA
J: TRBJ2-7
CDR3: CASSVDGGTPYEQYF
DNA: TGTGCCAGCAGCGTAGATGGGGGCACACCCTACGAGCAGTACTTC

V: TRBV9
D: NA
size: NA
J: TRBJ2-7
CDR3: CASSVTGIGYEQYF
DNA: TGTGCCAGCAGCGTCACAGGAATCGGCTACGAGCAGTACTTC

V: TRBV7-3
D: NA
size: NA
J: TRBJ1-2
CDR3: CASSQQAGLGYTF
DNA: TGTGCCAGCAGCCAACAGGCAGGGCTTGGCTACACCTTC

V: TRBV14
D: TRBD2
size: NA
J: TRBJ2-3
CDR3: CASSQLAGASTDTQYF
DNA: TGTGCCAGCAGCCAACTAGCGGGCGCTAGCACAGATACGCAGTATTTT

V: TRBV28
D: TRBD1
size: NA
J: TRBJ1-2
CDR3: CASSSGDRGLSGYTF
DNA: TGTGCCAGCAGTTCGGGGGACAGGGGGCTTAGTGGCTACACCTTC

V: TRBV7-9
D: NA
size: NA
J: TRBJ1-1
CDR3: CASRNTGLDTEAFF
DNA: TGTGCCAGCAGGAACACAGGGTTGGACACTGAAGCTTTCTTT

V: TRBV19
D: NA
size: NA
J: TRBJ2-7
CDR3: CASSSQTKSEQYF
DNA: TGTGCCAGTAGTAGTCAAACAAAGTCCGAGCAGTACTTC

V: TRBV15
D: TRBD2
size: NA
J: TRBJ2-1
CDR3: CATSRDTGLASYNEQFF
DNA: TGTGCCACCAGCAGAGACACTGGACTAGCGTCCTACAATGAGCAGTTCTTC

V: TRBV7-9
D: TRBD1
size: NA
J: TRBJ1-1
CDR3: CASSSPSGRGRVNTEAFF
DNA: TGTGCCAGCAGCTCCCCATCCGGGAGGGGGCGTGTAAACACTGAAGCTTTCTTT

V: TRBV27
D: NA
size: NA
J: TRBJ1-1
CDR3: CASSLSRQGSNTEAFF
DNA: TGTGCCAGCAGTTTATCACGGCAGGGGTCGAACACTGAAGCTTTCTTT

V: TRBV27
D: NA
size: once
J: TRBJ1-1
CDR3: CASSYSTGNTEAFF
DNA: TGTGCCAGCAGTTACTCGACAGGGAACACTGAAGCTTTCTTT

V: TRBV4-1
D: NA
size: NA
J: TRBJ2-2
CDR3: CASSEGAANTGELFF
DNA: TGCGCCAGCAGCGAAGGGGCAGCGAACACCGGGGAGCTGTTTTTT

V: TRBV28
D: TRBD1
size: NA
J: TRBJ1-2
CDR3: CASSLGPQGAYGYTF
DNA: TGTGCCAGCAGTTTGGGACCACAGGGGGCCTATGGCTACACCTTC

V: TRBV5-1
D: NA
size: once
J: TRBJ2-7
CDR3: CASSLAWGLGVYEQYF
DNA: TGCGCCAGCAGCTTGGCTTGGGGGCTCGGGGTCTACGAGCAGTACTTC

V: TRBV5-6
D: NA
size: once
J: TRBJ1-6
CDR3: CASSLDRNSPLHF
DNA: TGTGCCAGCAGCCTAGACAGAAATTCACCCCTCCACTTT

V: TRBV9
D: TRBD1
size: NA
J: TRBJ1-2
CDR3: CASSYGTGDVGYTF
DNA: TGTGCCAGCAGCTACGGGACAGGGGATGTTGGCTACACCTTC

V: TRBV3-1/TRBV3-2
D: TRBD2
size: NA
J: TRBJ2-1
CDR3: CASSHGLSGVGNEQFF
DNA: TGTGCCAGCAGCCATGGACTTAGCGGGGTGGGCAATGAGCAGTTCTTC